This entry features one T cell receptor beta chain sequence. Its antigen is currently unknown. The V gene end was trimmed by 2 bases and the J gene end by 0 bases; junction bases not matched to a gene: 12. Per germline, CDR1 SGDLS and CDR2 YYNGEE. This CDR3 contains 19 residues. The sample is drawn from a study of cytomegalovirus exposure and HLA in healthy donors. Study findings and constraints: Listed as cytomegalovirus-associated were 150 to 200 TCR beta chains. In an earlier analysis, about 87% or about 30%: the productive usage of most TCR beta V segments.

The PCR contained 60 Vbeta and 13 Jbeta primers. The table came from immunoSEQ multiplex PCR; TCRdb's copy has only in-frame clones and leaves some out. The sample has about 240,000 clones; about 81% are singletons. The chain is built from TRBV9 and TRBJ1-3; 9 nucleotides match TRBD1. The specimen sequenced was PBMCs. This TCR was sampled from a woman aged 40 to 55 in good health and CMV-seropositive. The CDR3 bases are TGTGCCAGCAGCGTTACTCCGGGACAGGGCTCGAACTCTGGAAACACCATATATTTT. This encodes CASSVTPGQGSNSGNTIYF.